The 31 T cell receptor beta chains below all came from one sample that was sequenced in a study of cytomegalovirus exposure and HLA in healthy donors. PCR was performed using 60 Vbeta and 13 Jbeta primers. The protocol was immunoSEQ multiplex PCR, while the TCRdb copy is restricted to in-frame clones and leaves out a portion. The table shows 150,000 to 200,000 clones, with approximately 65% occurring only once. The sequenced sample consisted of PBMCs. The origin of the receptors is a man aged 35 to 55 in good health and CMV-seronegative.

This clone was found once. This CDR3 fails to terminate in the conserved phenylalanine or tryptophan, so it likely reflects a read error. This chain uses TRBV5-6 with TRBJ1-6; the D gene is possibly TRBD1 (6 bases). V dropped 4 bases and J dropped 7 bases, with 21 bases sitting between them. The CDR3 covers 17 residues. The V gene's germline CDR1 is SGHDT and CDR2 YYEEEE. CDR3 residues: CASSRTLGGRRNSPLHS. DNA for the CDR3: TGTGCCAGCAGCCGCACTTTGGGGGGGCGAAGAAATTCACCCCTCCACTCT.

The CDR3: CASSGGQGAGRNTEAFF. The CDR3 region has the DNA TGTGCCAGCAGCGGAGGACAGGGGGCTGGTCGGAACACTGAAGCTTTCTTT. This chain uses TRBV21-1 with TRBJ1-1; TRBD1 is taken as the D call from the table, unchecked against the DNA. TRBV21-1 is a listed pseudogene. This CDR3 contains 17 residues.

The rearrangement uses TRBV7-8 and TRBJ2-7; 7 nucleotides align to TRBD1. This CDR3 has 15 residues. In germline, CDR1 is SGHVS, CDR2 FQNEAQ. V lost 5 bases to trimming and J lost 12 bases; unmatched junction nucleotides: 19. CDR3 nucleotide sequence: TGTGCCAGCAGCCCTACAGCGACAGGGACCGCCGGAGGGTACTTC. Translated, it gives CASSPTATGTAGGYF.

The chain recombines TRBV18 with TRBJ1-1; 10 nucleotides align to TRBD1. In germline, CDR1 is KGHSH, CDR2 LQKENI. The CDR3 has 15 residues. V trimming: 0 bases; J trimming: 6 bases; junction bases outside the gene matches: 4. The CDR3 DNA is TGTGCCAGCTCACCACCGATAGGGACAGGGGCTGAAGCTTTCTTT. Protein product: CASSPPIGTGAEAFF.

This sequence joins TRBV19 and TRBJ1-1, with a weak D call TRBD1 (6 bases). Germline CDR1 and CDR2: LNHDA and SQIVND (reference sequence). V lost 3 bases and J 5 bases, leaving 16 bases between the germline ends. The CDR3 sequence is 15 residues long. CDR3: CASSIGQTSDTEAFF. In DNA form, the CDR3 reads TGTGCCAGTAGTATTGGACAGACTTCGGATACTGAAGCTTTCTTT. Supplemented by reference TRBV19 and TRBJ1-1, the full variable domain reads DGGITQSPKYLFRKEGQNVTLSCEQNLNHDAMYWYRQDPGQGLRLIYYSQIVNDFQKGDIAEGYSVSREKKESFPLTVTSAQKNPTAFYLCASSIGQTSDTEAFFGQGTRLTVV.

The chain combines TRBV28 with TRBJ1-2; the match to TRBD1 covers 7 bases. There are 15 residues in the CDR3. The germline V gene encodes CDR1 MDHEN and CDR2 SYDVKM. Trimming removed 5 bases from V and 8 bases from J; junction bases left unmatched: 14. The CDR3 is CASSRLTGPLTGYTF. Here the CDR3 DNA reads TGTGCCAGCAGTAGGTTGACAGGGCCCCTTACGGGCTACACCTTC.

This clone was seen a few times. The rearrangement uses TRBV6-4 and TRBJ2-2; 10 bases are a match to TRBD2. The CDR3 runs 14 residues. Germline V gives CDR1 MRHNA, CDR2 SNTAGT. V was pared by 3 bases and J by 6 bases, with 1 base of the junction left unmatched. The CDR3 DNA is TGTGCCAGCAGTGAAGCGGGGGGGTCCGGGGAGCTGTTTTTT. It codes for CASSEAGGSGELFF.

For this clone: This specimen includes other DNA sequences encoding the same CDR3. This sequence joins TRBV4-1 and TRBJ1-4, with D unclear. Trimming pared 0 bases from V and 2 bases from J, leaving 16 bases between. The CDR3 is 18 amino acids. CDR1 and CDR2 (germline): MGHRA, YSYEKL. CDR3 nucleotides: TGCGCCAGCAGCCAAGATGAGGCTGCCTCATTGACTAATGAAAAACTGTTTTTT. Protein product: CASSQDEAASLTNEKLFF.

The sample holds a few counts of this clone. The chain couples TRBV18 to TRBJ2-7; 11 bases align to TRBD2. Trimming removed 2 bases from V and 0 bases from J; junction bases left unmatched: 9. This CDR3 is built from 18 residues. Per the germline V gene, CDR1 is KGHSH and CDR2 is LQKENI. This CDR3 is CASSPGQASGRHSYEQYF. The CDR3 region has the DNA TGTGCCAGCTCACCAGGTCAGGCTAGCGGGAGGCACTCCTACGAGCAGTACTTC.

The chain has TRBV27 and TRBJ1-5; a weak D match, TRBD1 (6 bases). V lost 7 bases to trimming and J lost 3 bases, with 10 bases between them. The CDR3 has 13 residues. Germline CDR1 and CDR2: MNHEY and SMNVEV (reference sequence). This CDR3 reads CASTTGSNQPQHF. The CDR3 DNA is TGTGCCAGCACTACAGGGTCCAATCAGCCCCAGCATTTT.

CDR3 region: CASSLALAGGQGTDTQYF. The DNA of the CDR3 is TGTGCCAGCAGCTTGGCCCTAGCGGGGGGGCAAGGCACAGATACGCAGTATTTT. V and J are TRBV5-4 and TRBJ2-3, with TRBD2 matching over 12 bases. The CDR3 runs to 18 residues. J was trimmed by 1 base and V by 0 bases; bases with no gene match: 6. Germline assignment: CDR1 SGHNT and CDR2 YYREEE (reference sequence).

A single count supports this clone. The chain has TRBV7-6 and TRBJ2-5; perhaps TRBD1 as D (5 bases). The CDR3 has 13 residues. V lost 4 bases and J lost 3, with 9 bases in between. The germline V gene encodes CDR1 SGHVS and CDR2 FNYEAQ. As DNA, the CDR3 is TGTGCCAGCAGCTCCTTCAGGGAAGAGACCCAGTACTTC. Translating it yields CASSSFREETQYF.

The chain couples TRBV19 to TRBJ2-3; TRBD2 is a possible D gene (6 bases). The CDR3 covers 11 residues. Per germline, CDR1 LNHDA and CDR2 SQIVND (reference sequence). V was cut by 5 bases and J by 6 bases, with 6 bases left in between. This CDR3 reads CASSGGDTQYF. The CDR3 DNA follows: TGTGCCAGTAGTGGGGGGGATACGCAGTATTTT.

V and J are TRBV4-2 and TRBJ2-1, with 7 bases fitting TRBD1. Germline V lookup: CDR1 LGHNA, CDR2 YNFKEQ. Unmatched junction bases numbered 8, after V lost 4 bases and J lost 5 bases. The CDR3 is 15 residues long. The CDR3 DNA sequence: TGTGCCAGCAGCCTGGGACAGAGTTCTGACAATGAGCAGTTCTTC. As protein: CASSLGQSSDNEQFF.

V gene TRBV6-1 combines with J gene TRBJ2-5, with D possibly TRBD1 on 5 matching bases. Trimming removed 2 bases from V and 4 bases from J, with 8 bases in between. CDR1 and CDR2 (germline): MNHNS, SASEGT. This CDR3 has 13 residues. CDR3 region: CASSERRVETQYF. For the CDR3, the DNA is TGTGCCAGCAGTGAACGCAGGGTAGAGACCCAGTACTTC.

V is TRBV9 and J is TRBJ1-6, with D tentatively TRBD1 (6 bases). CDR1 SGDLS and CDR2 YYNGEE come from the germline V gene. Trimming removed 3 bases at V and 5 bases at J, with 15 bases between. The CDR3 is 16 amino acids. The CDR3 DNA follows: TGTGCCAGCAGCGGGTTAGGGGGAATCGATAATTCACCCCTCCACTTT. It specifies CASSGLGGIDNSPLHF. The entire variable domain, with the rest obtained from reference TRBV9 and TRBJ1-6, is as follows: DSGVTQTPKHLITATGQRVTLRCSPRSGDLSVYWYQQSLDQGLQFLIQYYNGEERAKGNILERFSAQQFPDLHSELNLSSLELGDSALYFCASSGLGGIDNSPLHFGNGTRLTVT.

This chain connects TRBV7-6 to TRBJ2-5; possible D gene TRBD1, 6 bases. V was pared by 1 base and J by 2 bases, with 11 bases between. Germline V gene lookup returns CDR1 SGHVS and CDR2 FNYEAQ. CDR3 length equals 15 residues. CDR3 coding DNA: TGTGCCAGCAGCTTAGTGGGGGCCCGGCAAGAGACCCAGTACTTC. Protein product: CASSLVGARQETQYF. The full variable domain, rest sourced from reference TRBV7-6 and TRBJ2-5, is GAGVSQSPRYKVTKRGQDVALRCDPISGHVSLYWYRQALGQGPEFLTYFNYEAQQDKSGLPNDRFSAERPEGSISTLTIQRTEQRDSAMYRCASSLVGARQETQYFGPGTRLLVL.

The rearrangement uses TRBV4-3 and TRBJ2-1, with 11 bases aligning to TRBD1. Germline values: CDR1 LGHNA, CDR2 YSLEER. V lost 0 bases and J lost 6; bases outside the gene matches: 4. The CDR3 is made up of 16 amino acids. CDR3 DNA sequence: TGCGCCAGCAGCCAAGAGGAGGGGACAGGGGGCAATGAGCAGTTCTTC. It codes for CASSQEEGTGGNEQFF.

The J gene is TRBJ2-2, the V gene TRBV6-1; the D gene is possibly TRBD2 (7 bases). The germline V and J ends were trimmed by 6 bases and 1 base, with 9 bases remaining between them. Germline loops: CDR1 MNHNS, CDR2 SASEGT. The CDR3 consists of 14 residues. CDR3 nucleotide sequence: TGTGCCAGCAGAGCGGGACAGAACACCGGGGAGCTGTTTTTT. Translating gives CASRAGQNTGELFF.

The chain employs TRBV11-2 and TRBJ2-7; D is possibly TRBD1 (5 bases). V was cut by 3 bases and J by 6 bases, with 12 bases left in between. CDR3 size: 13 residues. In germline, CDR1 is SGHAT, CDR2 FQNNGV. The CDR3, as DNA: TGTGCCAGCAGCTTTGGCAGGGTGGGCGAGCAGTACTTC. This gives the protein CASSFGRVGEQYF.

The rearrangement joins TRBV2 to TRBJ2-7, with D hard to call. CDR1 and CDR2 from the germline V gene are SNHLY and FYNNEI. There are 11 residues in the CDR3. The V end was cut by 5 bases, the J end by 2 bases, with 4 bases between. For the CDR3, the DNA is TGTGCCAGCAGTTCAACCTACGAGCAGTACTTC. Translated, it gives CASSSTYEQYF. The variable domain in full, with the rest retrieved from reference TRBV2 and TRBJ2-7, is EPEVTQTPSHQVTQMGQEVILRCVPISNHLYFYWYRQILGQKVEFLVSFYNNEISEKSEIFDDQFSVERPDGSNFTLKIRSTKLEDSAMYFCASSSTYEQYFGPGTRLTVT.

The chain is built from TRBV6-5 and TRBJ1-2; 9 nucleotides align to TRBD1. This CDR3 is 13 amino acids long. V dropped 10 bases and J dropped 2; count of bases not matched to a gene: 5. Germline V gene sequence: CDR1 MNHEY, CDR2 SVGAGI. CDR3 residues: CAIRDRENYGYTF. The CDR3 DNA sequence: TGTGCCATCCGGGACAGGGAAAACTATGGCTACACCTTC.

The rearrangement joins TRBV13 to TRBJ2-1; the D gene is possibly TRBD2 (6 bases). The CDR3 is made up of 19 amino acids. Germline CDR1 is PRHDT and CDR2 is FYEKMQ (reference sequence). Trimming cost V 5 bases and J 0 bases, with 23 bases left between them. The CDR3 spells CASSPSRWLAESSYNEQFF. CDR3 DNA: TGTGCCAGCAGCCCCAGCCGTTGGTTAGCGGAGAGCTCCTACAATGAGCAGTTCTTC.

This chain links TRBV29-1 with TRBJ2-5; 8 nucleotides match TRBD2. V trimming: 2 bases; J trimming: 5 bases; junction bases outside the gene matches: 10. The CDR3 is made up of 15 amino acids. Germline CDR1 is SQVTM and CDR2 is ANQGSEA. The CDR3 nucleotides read TGCAGCGTTGAAAGTCACGGGGGGGACGAGGAGACCCAGTACTTC. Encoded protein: CSVESHGGDEETQYF.

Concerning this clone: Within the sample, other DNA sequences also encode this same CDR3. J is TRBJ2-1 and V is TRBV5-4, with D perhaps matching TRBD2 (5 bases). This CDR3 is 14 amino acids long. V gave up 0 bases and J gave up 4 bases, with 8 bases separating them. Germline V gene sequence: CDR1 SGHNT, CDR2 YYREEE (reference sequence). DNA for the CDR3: TGTGCCAGCAGCTTGGAGAGGGTTTACAATGAGCAGTTCTTC. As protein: CASSLERVYNEQFF.

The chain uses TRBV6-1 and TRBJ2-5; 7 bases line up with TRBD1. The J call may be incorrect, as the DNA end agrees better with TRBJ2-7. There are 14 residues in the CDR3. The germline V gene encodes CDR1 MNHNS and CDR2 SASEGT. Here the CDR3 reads CASSPRTGTYEQYF. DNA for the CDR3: TGTGCCAGCAGTCCAAGGACAGGAACCTACGAGCAGTACTTC.

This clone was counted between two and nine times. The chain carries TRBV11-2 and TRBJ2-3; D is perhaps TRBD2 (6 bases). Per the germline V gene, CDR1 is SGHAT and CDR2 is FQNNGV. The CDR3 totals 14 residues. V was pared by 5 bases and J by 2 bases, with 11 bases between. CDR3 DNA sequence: TGTGCCAGCAGCCCGGGACTCTCCACAGATACGCAGTATTTT. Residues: CASSPGLSTDTQYF.

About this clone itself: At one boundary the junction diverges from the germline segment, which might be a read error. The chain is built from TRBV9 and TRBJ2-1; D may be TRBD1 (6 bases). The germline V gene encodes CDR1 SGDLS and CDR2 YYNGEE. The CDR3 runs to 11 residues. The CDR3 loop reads CRGRPYNEQFF. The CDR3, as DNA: TGCAGGGGACGGCCCTACAATGAGCAGTTCTTC. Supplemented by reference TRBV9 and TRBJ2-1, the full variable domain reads DSGVTQTPKHLITATGQRVTLRCSPRSGDLSVYWYQQSLDQGLQFLIQYYNGEERAKGNILERFSAQQFPDLHSELNLSSLELGDSALYFCRGRPYNEQFFGPGTRLTVL.

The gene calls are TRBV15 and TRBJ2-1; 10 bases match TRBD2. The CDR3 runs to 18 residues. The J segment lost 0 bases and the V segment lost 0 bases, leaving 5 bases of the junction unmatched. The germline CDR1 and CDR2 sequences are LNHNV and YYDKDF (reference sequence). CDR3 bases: TGTGCCACCAGCAGAGAGTCGGGACTAGCGAGCTCCTACAATGAGCAGTTCTTC. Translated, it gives CATSRESGLASSYNEQFF.

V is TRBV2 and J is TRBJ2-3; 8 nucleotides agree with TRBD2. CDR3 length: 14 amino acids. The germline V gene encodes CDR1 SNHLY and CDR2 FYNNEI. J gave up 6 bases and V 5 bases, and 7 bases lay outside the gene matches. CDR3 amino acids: CASSPRGDGDTQYF. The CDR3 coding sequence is TGTGCCAGCAGTCCGCGGGGGGACGGGGATACGCAGTATTTT.

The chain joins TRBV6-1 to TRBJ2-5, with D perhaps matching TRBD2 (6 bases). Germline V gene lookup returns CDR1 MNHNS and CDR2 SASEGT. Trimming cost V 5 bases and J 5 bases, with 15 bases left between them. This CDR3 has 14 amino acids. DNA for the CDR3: TGTGCCAGCAGTCCTTTAGCGGCCTCGGAGACCCAGTACTTC. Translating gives CASSPLAASETQYF.